This T cell receptor (beta chain) was retrieved from a study of blood T cells in healthy people across ages. Losses at the gene ends were 10 bases for V and 4 bases for J; bases not matched to a gene: 6. The CDR3 is made up of 12 amino acids. Germline V gene lookup returns CDR1 SNHLY and CDR2 FYNNEI. It was with a sample-barcoded 5' primer and a J-beta primer mix that a second PCR of about 6 to 12 cycles was run. In TCRdb, the 5' RACE reads were re-called with MiXCR into one record per CDR3 protein. The repertoire holds more than 650,000 distinct CDR3 sequences, 53% seen once, with approximately 40% in the top ten.

This TCR came from a man of 80 years or more in good health. The V and J genes are TRBV2 and TRBJ2-5; 7 bases line up with TRBD1. Sequencing input: blood. The DNA of the CDR3 is TGTGCCACCCCGTCAGGGGGAGAGACCCAGTACTTC. Translated: CATPSGGETQYF. Looking up the rest from reference TRBV2 and TRBJ2-5 gives the full variable domain: EPEVTQTPSHQVTQMGQEVILRCVPISNHLYFYWYRQILGQKVEFLVSFYNNEISEKSEIFDDQFSVERPDGSNFTLKIRSTKLEDSAMYFCATPSGGETQYFGPGTRLLVL.